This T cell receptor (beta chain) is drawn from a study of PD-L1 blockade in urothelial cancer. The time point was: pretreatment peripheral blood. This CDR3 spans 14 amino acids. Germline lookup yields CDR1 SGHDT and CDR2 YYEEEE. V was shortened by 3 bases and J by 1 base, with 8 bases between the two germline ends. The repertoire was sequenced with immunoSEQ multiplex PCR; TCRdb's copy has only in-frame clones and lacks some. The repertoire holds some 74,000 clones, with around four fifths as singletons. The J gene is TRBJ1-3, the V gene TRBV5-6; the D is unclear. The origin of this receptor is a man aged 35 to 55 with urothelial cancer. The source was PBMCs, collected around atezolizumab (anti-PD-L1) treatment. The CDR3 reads CASSSQSSGNTIYF. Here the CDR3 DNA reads TGTGCCAGCAGCTCACAGAGTTCTGGAAACACCATATATTTT.